The 4 T cell receptor beta chains below all came from one sample that was sequenced in a study of T cells in Graves' hyperthyroidism and ophthalmopathy. Using RNA transcripts as the source, TCR beta CDR3 regions were amplified. Researchers ran a first-round RT-PCR on the TCR CDR3 using the HTBI primer set. TCRdb reprocessed the multiplex PCR reads with MiXCR, giving one entry per CDR3 protein. The data hold hundreds of thousands of distinct CDR3 sequences, with roughly 15% observed a single time. Material for sequencing was blood. These receptors originate from a woman aged 25 to 39 with Graves' hyperthyroidism.

In its sample, this clonotype was seen many times. The chain links TRBV27 to TRBJ2-3, with 7 bases identical to TRBD2. This CDR3 contains 15 residues. J was trimmed by 4 bases and V by 4 bases; bases with no gene match: 8. Germline values: CDR1 MNHEY, CDR2 SMNVEV (reference sequence). This chain's CDR3 is CASSSQSGTSDTQYF. CDR3 nucleotide sequence: TGTGCCAGCAGTTCTCAGAGCGGGACTTCAGATACGCAGTATTTT.

Ten or more counts support this clonotype. CDR3 coding DNA: TGTGCCAGCAGCCAAGGACTGAAAGAGACCCAGTACTTC. It encodes CASSQGLKETQYF. This chain joins TRBV3-1 and TRBJ2-5; D remains ambiguous. Germline V gene data show CDR1 as LGHDT and CDR2 as YNNKEL (reference sequence). Deletions cut 1 base from V and 3 bases from J, with 6 bases between. The CDR3 has 13 residues.

This clonotype was recorded at least ten times. The gene calls are TRBV13 and TRBJ1-4, with 9 bases identical to TRBD1. V shed 6 bases and J 8 bases; nucleotides not matched to a gene: 10. This CDR3 spans 15 amino acids. Germline CDR1 reads PRHDT; CDR2 reads FYEKMQ (reference sequence). CDR3 sequence reads: CASRPSGQGDEKLFF. The CDR3 nucleotides are TGTGCCAGCAGACCCTCGGGACAGGGAGACGAAAAACTGTTTTTT.

This chain joins TRBV6-2 or TRBV6-3 and TRBJ2-3; the match to TRBD1 covers 7 bases. Germline lookup yields CDR1 MNHEY and CDR2 SVGEGT. This CDR3 comprises 14 residues. With 6 bases clipped from V and 5 bases from J, the junction kept 8 bases outside the gene matches. CDR3 amino acids: CASSLDRVGDTQYF. Here the CDR3 DNA reads TGTGCCAGCAGCCTTGACAGGGTTGGAGATACGCAGTATTTT.